One sample yielded the 30 T cell receptor beta chains listed below, sequenced in a study of human T cells and chemical hapten exposure. MiXCR, applied by TCRdb to the RACE reads, yields one record per CDR3 protein. The sample records roughly 100,000 distinct CDR3 sequences, less than 14% being singletons. Stated time point: pre-sensitization, week 0. Indicated treatment: therapeutic diphenylcyclopropenone sensitization with weekly scalp DPC. The source material was whole blood, sampled in connection with sensitization to the hapten diphenylcyclopropenone (DPC). The receptors here all came from a woman aged 55-70 years with alopecia areata. Some clones in this sample may be carry-over from other donors' samples.

The table lists this clonotype with many counts. The chain carries TRBV6-6 and TRBJ1-1, with 9 bases matching TRBD1. Germline V CDR1 and CDR2: MNHNY, SVGAGI (reference sequence). This CDR3 is 15 amino acids long. J gave up 11 bases and V 7 bases, and 17 bases lay outside the gene matches. The CDR3: CASKPRLDPTGGAFF. DNA for the CDR3: TGTGCCAGCAAACCCCGGCTAGATCCGACAGGGGGGGCTTTCTTT.

J is TRBJ1-1 and V is TRBV28; D is perhaps TRBD1 (5 bases). V shed 2 bases and J shed 6 bases, with 19 bases lying between them. CDR1 is MDHEN, CDR2 SYDVKM, per germline. The CDR3 is 16 residues long. CDR3 sequence (DNA): TGTGCCAGCAGTTTACCGCGAGGGCAGGGAATTCCTGAAGCTTTCTTT. Amino acids: CASSLPRGQGIPEAFF.

This clonotype came up a few times. The chain carries TRBV19 and TRBJ2-7; tentative D call: TRBD2 (6 bases). The CDR3 contains 14 residues. Germline CDR1 LNHDA, CDR2 SQIVND (reference sequence). V was shortened by 8 bases and J by 3 bases, with 17 bases between the two germline ends. The CDR3 DNA reads as TGTGCCAGTGCCGCGAGGCGGGACCGCTACGAGCAGTACTTC. It yields the protein CASAARRDRYEQYF.

Ten or more counts support this clonotype. The chain has TRBV6-1 and TRBJ1-5; D unresolved. The CDR3 spans 14 residues. Trimming removed 4 bases at V and 4 bases at J, with 11 bases between. The V gene's germline CDR1 is MNHNS and CDR2 SASEGT. The CDR3 DNA follows: TGTGCCAGCAGTGTCCTACATGCTAATCAGCCCCAGCATTTT. It codes for CASSVLHANQPQHF.

This clonotype was counted at least ten times. The chain has TRBV6-5 and TRBJ2-1, with a weak D call TRBD2 (5 bases). CDR3 size: 14 residues. CDR1 and CDR2 (germline): MNHEY, SVGAGI. V gave up 6 bases and J gave up 6 bases, with 15 bases separating them. As DNA, the CDR3 is TGTGCCAGCAGCGCCAGTCGGGGTGTCAATGAGCAGTTCTTC. Translating it yields CASSASRGVNEQFF.

In its sample, this clonotype was seen many times. J is TRBJ2-1 and V is TRBV7-2; TRBD2 matches 11 bases. J gave up 2 bases and V 4 bases, and 4 bases lay outside the gene matches. CDR1 is SGHTA, CDR2 FQGNSA, per germline. The CDR3 is made up of 16 amino acids. The CDR3 region has the DNA TGTGCCAGCAGCTATAGCGGGGGGGCTACCTACAATGAGCAGTTCTTC. Protein product: CASSYSGGATYNEQFF.

V is TRBV29-1 and J is TRBJ2-3; 8 nucleotides match TRBD1. The CDR3 covers 15 residues. V was clipped by 7 bases and J by 5 bases; unmatched bases: 14. CDR1 and CDR2 (germline): SQVTM, ANQGSEA. The CDR3 DNA is TGCAGCGCCGCAACCCCCGGACAGGGTAGAGATACGCAGTATTTT. This sequence encodes CSAATPGQGRDTQYF.

This clonotype has a count of ten or more. This chain uses TRBV3-1 with TRBJ2-4; no clear D. CDR1 LGHDT and CDR2 YNNKEL come from the germline V gene (reference sequence). The V end was cut by 2 bases, the J end by 2 bases, with 1 base between. This CDR3 comprises 12 residues. CDR3 sequence: CASSQSKNIQYF. CDR3 DNA sequence: TGTGCCAGCAGCCAATCCAAAAACATTCAGTACTTC.

The sample holds a few counts of this clonotype. This rearrangement joins TRBV7-3 to TRBJ2-3, with D maybe TRBD2 (5 bases). V was clipped by 3 bases and J by 8 bases, with 9 bases between them. The CDR3 has 12 residues. CDR1 and CDR2 (germline): SGHTA, FQGTGA. CDR3: CASSLGGRTQYF. As DNA, the CDR3 is TGTGCCAGCAGCTTGGGCGGGCGTACGCAGTATTTT.

The chain is built from TRBV19 and TRBJ1-5, with 12 bases lining up with TRBD1. The CDR3 is made up of 18 amino acids. Germline V gene sequence: CDR1 LNHDA, CDR2 SQIVND (reference sequence). Trimming removed 3 bases from V and 7 bases from J; junction bases left unmatched: 13. CDR3: CASSISEWGQGAGQPQHF. In nucleotides, the CDR3 is TGTGCCAGTAGTATTTCCGAGTGGGGACAGGGGGCAGGACAGCCCCAGCATTTT.

This clonotype has only a few counts. The V call is TRBV12-3 or TRBV12-4, the J call TRBJ2-5; D is ambiguous. This CDR3 is built from 15 residues. The V end lost 7 bases, the J end lost 5 bases, and 20 bases lay between the germline ends. The CDR3 spells CASTLDAGSQETQYF. DNA of the CDR3: TGTGCCAGCACCCTTGACGCAGGCTCCCAGGAGACCCAGTACTTC.

This clonotype was seen many times. V and J are TRBV15 and TRBJ2-5; maybe TRBD2 (6 bases). Trimming removed 3 bases at V and 0 bases at J, with 11 bases between. CDR1 and CDR2 from the germline V gene are LNHNV and YYDKDF (reference sequence). CDR3 length equals 15 residues. CDR3 in DNA: TGTGCCACCAGCAGGAGGGAGGCCTACCAAGAGACCCAGTACTTC. Its protein product is CATSRREAYQETQYF. Drawing the rest from reference TRBV15 and TRBJ2-5, the complete variable domain is DAMVIQNPRYQVTQFGKPVTLSCSQTLNHNVMYWYQQKSSQAPKLLFHYYDKDFNNEADTPDNFQSRRPNTSFCFLDIRSPGLGDTAMYLCATSRREAYQETQYFGPGTRLLVL.

The V and J genes are TRBV20-1 and TRBJ1-3, with TRBD1 as a possible D gene (5 bases). Per germline, CDR1 DFQATT and CDR2 SNEGSKA (reference sequence). Trimming pared 1 base from V and 7 bases from J, leaving 8 bases between. The CDR3 is 12 amino acids. CDR3 nucleotides: TGCAGTGCTAGAGGCAGGGAGAACACCATATATTTT. Translated, it gives CSARGRENTIYF.

This clonotype showed up just a few times. The chain couples TRBV30 to TRBJ2-5; D gene ambiguous. Deletions cut 3 bases from V and 0 bases from J, with 5 bases between. This CDR3 has 12 amino acids. Germline CDR1 is GTSNPN and CDR2 is SVGIG (reference sequence). CDR3 sequence: CAWRQYQETQYF. CDR3 bases: TGTGCCTGGAGGCAGTACCAAGAGACCCAGTACTTC.

This clonotype appeared many times. CDR3 protein: CASSHTGGRTEAFF. For the CDR3, the DNA is TGTGCCAGCAGCCACACCGGGGGTCGTACTGAAGCTTTCTTT. The V call is TRBV7-9, the J call TRBJ1-1, with D possibly matching TRBD1 (5 bases). The CDR3 totals 14 residues. Trimming took off 5 bases at V and 5 bases at J, with 15 bases between the two ends. Germline CDR1 and CDR2: SEHNR and FQNEAQ (reference sequence).

The DNA of the CDR3 is TGCAGTGCTGGCTCACTAGCGGGGGTTGAGCAGTTCTTC. Translated, it gives CSAGSLAGVEQFF. The rearrangement links TRBV20-1 to TRBJ2-1, with 11 bases identical to TRBD2. The CDR3 consists of 13 residues. V lost 5 bases and J lost 9; bases outside the gene matches: 6. Germline-derived CDR1 and CDR2 are DFQATT and SNEGSKA (reference sequence).

This clonotype was seen ten or more times. The rearrangement joins TRBV3-1 to TRBJ1-4, with TRBD1 matching over 7 bases. V lost 1 base to trimming and J lost 7 bases; unmatched junction nucleotides: 9. Germline V lookup: CDR1 LGHDT, CDR2 YNNKEL (reference sequence). The CDR3 extends over 16 amino acids. CDR3: CASSQGFNRGGEKLFF. The CDR3 nucleotides are TGTGCCAGCAGCCAAGGATTTAACAGGGGAGGTGAAAAACTGTTTTTT.

In regard to this clonotype: A much larger clone is a single base away; this may be a read error. This rearrangement joins TRBV20-1 to TRBJ2-7, with D possibly matching TRBD1 (6 bases). The CDR3 covers 13 residues. The germline V gene encodes CDR1 DFQATT and CDR2 SNEGSKA (reference sequence). CDR3 amino acids: CNGKTGSTYEQYF. The DNA of the CDR3 is TGCAATGGTAAGACAGGCTCTACCTACGAGCAGTACTTC.

The rearrangement uses TRBV30 and TRBJ1-3, with D possibly TRBD1 on 5 matching bases. The V gene lost 2 bases and the J gene lost 2 bases, with 7 bases spanning the gap. The CDR3 has 13 residues. The germline gives CDR1 GTSNPN, CDR2 SVGIG (reference sequence). The CDR3 bases are TGTGCCTGGAGTCAGGACACTGGAAACACCATATATTTT. As protein: CAWSQDTGNTIYF.

This clonotype has just a few counts. The rearrangement joins TRBV10-3 to TRBJ2-1, with D hard to call. There are 15 residues in the CDR3. Germline V lookup: CDR1 ENHRY, CDR2 SYGVKD. Trimming cost V 3 bases and J 6 bases, with 15 bases left between them. The CDR3 reads CAISDESQWGNEQFF. The CDR3 DNA follows: TGTGCCATCAGTGATGAGTCCCAATGGGGCAATGAGCAGTTCTTC.

This clonotype occurred many times. A junction boundary mismatches the germline segment, possibly from a read error. The CDR3, as DNA: TGTGCCAGCAGCTTAAGATTTGCCTACGAGCGGTACTTC. Translating gives CASSLRFAYERYF. The chain is built from TRBV7-8 and TRBJ2-7; D is unresolved. The CDR3 totals 13 residues. CDR1 and CDR2 (germline): SGHVS, FQNEAQ.

This clonotype was counted ten times or more. The V and J genes are TRBV3-1 and TRBJ1-4, with 10 bases lining up with TRBD1. In germline, CDR1 is LGHDT, CDR2 YNNKEL (reference sequence). V was pared by 4 bases and J by 7 bases, with 6 bases of the junction left unmatched. This CDR3 spans 15 amino acids. The CDR3 DNA sequence: TGTGCCAGCAGCCCCTCGGGACAGGGGAGTGAAAAACTGTTTTTT. Amino acid sequence: CASSPSGQGSEKLFF.

V and J are TRBV5-4 and TRBJ2-3, with TRBD1 matching 9 bases. The CDR3 is 17 amino acids. CDR1 is SGHNT and CDR2 is YYREEE in the germline V gene (reference sequence). V was pared by 0 bases and J by 2 bases, with 7 bases of the junction left unmatched. For the CDR3, the DNA is TGTGCCAGCAGCTTGGACAGGGGGCAAACAACCACAGATACGCAGTATTTT. It specifies CASSLDRGQTTTDTQYF.

Ten or more counts support this clonotype. This chain links TRBV12-3 or TRBV12-4 with TRBJ1-4; D not resolved. V was clipped by 7 bases and J by 7 bases, with 16 bases between them. The CDR3 totals 14 residues. CDR3 in amino acids: CASKTGRQAEKLFF. In DNA, the CDR3 is TGTGCCAGCAAGACGGGAAGGCAGGCTGAAAAACTGTTTTTT.

This clonotype appeared a few times. V gene TRBV5-4 combines with J gene TRBJ1-6, with D possibly being TRBD1 (6 bases). From germline, CDR1 is SGHNT and CDR2 YYREEE (reference sequence). There are 15 residues in the CDR3. Trimming took 3 bases from V and 6 from J, leaving 13 bases between them. The CDR3 region is CASSSPGESNSPLHF. Written as DNA, the CDR3 is TGTGCCAGCAGCTCTCCAGGGGAAAGTAATTCACCCCTCCACTTT.

This clonotype has just a few counts. The V and J genes are TRBV7-9 and TRBJ2-3; 7 positions match TRBD2. The CDR3 is 15 amino acids. Trimming cost V 5 bases and J 2 bases; bases outside gene matches: 7. The germline V gene has CDR1 SEHNR and CDR2 FQNEAQ (reference sequence). In DNA, the CDR3 is TGTGCCAGCAGCCCAACTAGCGCGAACACAGATACGCAGTATTTT. Its translation: CASSPTSANTDTQYF. The full variable domain, in which reference TRBV7-9 and TRBJ2-3 provide the parts outside the CDR3, is DTGVSQNPRHKITKRGQNVTFRCDPISEHNRLYWYRQTLGQGPEFLTYFQNEAQLEKSRLLSDRFSAERPKGSFSTLEIQRTEQGDSAMYLCASSPTSANTDTQYFGPGTRLTVL.

This clonotype was observed many times. The chain employs TRBV9 and TRBJ2-2, with no clear D. Germline V gives CDR1 SGDLS, CDR2 YYNGEE. The CDR3 contains 15 residues. Deletions cut 2 bases from V and 2 bases from J, with 10 bases between. CDR3 sequence reads: CASSVMATNTGELFF. For the CDR3, the DNA is TGTGCCAGCAGCGTCATGGCTACAAACACCGGGGAGCTGTTTTTT.

This rearrangement joins TRBV20-1 to TRBJ2-3; 8 nucleotides line up with TRBD2. The CDR3 covers 17 residues. J lost 6 bases, V lost 6 bases, and 20 bases had no gene match. Per the germline V gene, CDR1 is DFQATT and CDR2 is SNEGSKA (reference sequence). The CDR3 DNA reads TGCAGTGCAAAAAGCGCCCCGGCTAGCGGGTCCACCGATACGCAGTATTTT. Residues: CSAKSAPASGSTDTQYF.

This clonotype was counted at least ten times. This chain connects TRBV7-3 to TRBJ2-2; TRBD1 is a possible D gene (5 bases). The CDR3 extends over 14 amino acids. Germline CDR1 SGHTA, CDR2 FQGTGA. V was clipped by 5 bases and J by 6 bases, with 13 bases between them. CDR3 region: CASSRGILPGELFF. The CDR3 nucleotides read TGTGCCAGCAGCAGGGGAATCCTCCCCGGGGAGCTGTTTTTT. Full variable domain (missing parts from reference TRBV7-3 and TRBJ2-2): GAGVSQTPSNKVTEKGKYVELRCDPISGHTALYWYRQSLGQGPEFLIYFQGTGAADDSGLPNDRFFAVRPEGSVSTLKIQRTERGDSAVYLCASSRGILPGELFFGEGSRLTVL.

This clonotype was recorded at least ten times. The rearrangement uses TRBV10-1 and TRBJ2-1; D is uncertain. Trimming took 4 bases from V and 9 from J, leaving 19 bases between them. The CDR3 is 15 residues long. Germline loops: CDR1 WNHNN, CDR2 SYGVQD (reference sequence). DNA of the CDR3: TGCGCCAGCAGTGTAGGACCTTTTGAGTCGGGTGAGCAGTTCTTC. Amino acid sequence: CASSVGPFESGEQFF.